This T cell receptor beta chain appears in the sequencing data of a study of shared clonotypes between healthy human individuals. Whole-study results and caveats: On the whole, naive subsets had larger estimated richness than memory subsets had. The genetic and exposure-history diversity represented was limited by few donors. Sequencing depth was expected to affect clonotype sharing among donors.

The naive CD8 fraction comprised CD45RO-negative cells positively selected for CCR7 and excluded terminally differentiated effector memory CD45RA+ cells. All of the donors resided in Nashville, Tennessee, and each was a Caucasian adult. CDR3 length: 13 residues. The V gene's germline CDR1 is SEHNR and CDR2 FQNEAQ (reference sequence). Note on this clone: Its antigen is as yet unknown. Germline and junction disagree at one end, which may indicate a read error.

Clones were sequenced by immunoSEQ multiplex PCR, and TCRdb holds only the in-frame ones, with some missing. Counted here are about 2 million clones, just under 95% occurring once; the ten biggest clones make up roughly 1%. The sequence was collected from a man aged 18 to 35 in good health. The sample was naive CD8+ T cells sorted from blood. The chain uses TRBV7-9 and TRBJ2-1; a possible D gene is TRBD1 (6 bases). DNA for the CDR3: TGTGCCAGCAGCAACAGGGATACCAATGAACAGTTCTTC. This translates into CASSNRDTNEQFF.